This paragraph reports one T cell receptor beta chain. CDR1 is SEHNR, CDR2 FQNEAQ, per germline (reference sequence). Trimming pared 6 bases from V and 12 bases from J, leaving 21 bases between. The length of the CDR3 is 14 residues. The source of the sample is a study of blood T cell repertoires in COVID-19. In the study overall: Italy, Spain and the United States were the sources of the convalescent and acute COVID-19 samples. Sources were T cells, B-cell-depleted T cells, or PBMCs; the material itself was cDNA or gDNA.

Original processing methods: Estimated nucleated cell counts came from reference gene primer amplification. Produced via immunoSEQ multiplex PCR; TCRdb's table is partial and in-frame only. V and J calls and clone size are those listed in that table; D and trimming were worked out from the DNA. The top ten hold 45% to 50% of the sample, which has approximately 5,900 clones, under 95% seen once. J is TRBJ2-1 and V is TRBV7-9; D not resolved. The sample was peripheral blood. This TCR was sampled from a human donor in a cohort sampled during active COVID-19. For the CDR3, the DNA is TGTGCCAGCAGTCTAACGTTCGGGTGGGTCGGGCAGTTCTTC. The encoded protein is CASSLTFGWVGQFF.